Given below is one T cell receptor (beta chain) in context. As yet, its antigen is unknown. These data come from a study of cytomegalovirus exposure and HLA in healthy donors. The donors were members of the roughly 120-subject validation cohort (separate from the approximately 670-subject first cohort). The CDR3 totals 14 residues. Per the germline V gene, CDR1 is SGHTA and CDR2 is FQGNSA. Trimming left V 5 bases short and J 9 bases short, with 17 bases between. General study points: The study designated 150 or so TCR beta chains cytomegalovirus-associated. Under in vitro conditions, three CMV-associated chains were confirmed as specific for CMV antigens. According to a subsequent analysis, TCR clusters identified in the first cohort showed a tendency to co-occur across the 120 validation repertoires.

The table came from immunoSEQ multiplex PCR; TCRdb's copy has only in-frame clones and leaves some out. The sample records a few hundred thousand clones, 70% to 90% being singletons. The specimen sequenced was PBMCs. This chain joins TRBV7-2 and TRBJ1-5; D is ambiguous. The receptor's source is a man in his thirties or forties in good health and CMV-seronegative. The CDR3: CASSPDSGIPPQHF. In DNA, the CDR3 is TGTGCCAGCAGCCCCGACTCTGGAATTCCGCCCCAGCATTTT.